This T cell receptor beta chain was sequenced for a study of Tregs in tolerant kidney transplant recipients (dated by TCRdb to the late 2010s). Looking at the study overall: The transplants used related donors along with nonmyeloablative bone marrow transplantation, and in the human trials mixed chimerism was transient. The study used TCRbeta sequencing to identify donor-specific regulatory T cells before combined kidney and bone marrow transplantation, then tracked those cells after transplant.

For TCRbeta CDR3 sequencing, genomic DNA was extracted from sorted cells using the QIAGEN DNeasy Blood and Tissue Kit. High-throughput TCRbeta CDR3 sequencing was carried out commercially through immunoSEQ, with PCR amplification with bias correction and internal controls included. The study's own analysis went as follows. Unique productive TCRbeta sequences were defined by CDR3 nucleotide sequence when primers matched and otherwise by CDR3 amino acid sequence together with Vbeta and Jbeta genes. Sorting error was corrected by removing sequences shared between sorted populations at a frequency ratio of 2:1 or less, and the remaining shared sequences were assigned to the higher population. Sequences were defined as donor-reactive when expanded at least 5-fold in CFSE-low cells versus unstimulated cells and present at a frequency of at least 0.01% in CFSE-low cells. Repertoire divergence was quantified by Jensen-Shannon divergence calculated from the top 100 TCRbeta sequences ranked by frequency. For samples with multiple sequencing runs, sorting error was corrected in each run separately before the runs were combined. Drawn from immuneACCESS, this table holds only the in-frame rearrangements with V and J called that TCRdb kept. Clones are partly lost; checked studies trace under half to an unresolved V gene and leave the rest unexplained. Clone size and the V and J calls come from that table; the DNA yielded D and trimming. For this sample there are approximately 15,000 clones; roughly 78% appear just once. The ten largest clonotypes hold 1.5% to 2% of the sample.

Notes on this clone: Its antigen remains undetermined. The input lacks base qualities; no much larger clone sits a single base away.

Explained via the paper, the time point label denotes: blood sample drawn before combined kidney and bone marrow transplant. Unstimulated Tregs (CD4+CD25+CD127-), CD4+ non-Tregs (CD4+CD25-), CD4 and CD8 cells were FACS-sorted from thawed PBMCs. Thawed PBMCs were rested overnight at 37 degrees C with around 200 IU/ml IL-2 before Treg sorting. The patients were a few recipients of combined kidney and bone marrow transplants from the ITN036ST trial, and samples were available only from these trial subjects. Healthy control blood was processed to PBMCs by Ficoll density gradient and cryopreserved, and patient PBMCs were collected before and after transplant. Beyond this particular receptor, the publication reports: Although technical replication error seemed to be minimal, the question of biological reproducibility was not addressed directly. The most biologically relevant and donor-specific TCRbeta repertoire appeared to be identified by expanding Tregs with activated donor B cells. Donor-specific Treg expansion exceeded global Treg expansion in tolerant patients, suggesting antigen-driven rather than nonspecific expansion. The study was constrained by small patient numbers, and validation of the findings is required in larger populations and under other immunosuppression protocols. Because the PCR primers were changed over time for some patients, nucleotide-level comparison could not be performed across the samples from those patients.

The CDR3 holds 15 amino acids from the cysteine to the phenylalanine. Only the CDR3 part of the read is kept: 45 bases, read in frame from the first base. The germline V end is reduced by 5 bases and the J end by 9 bases; junction bases left unmatched: 11. CDR1 and CDR2, per the germline V gene (reference sequence), are MNHEY and SMNVEV. This material consisted of Tregs from blood, taken before the transplant. The chain employs TRBV27 and TRBJ2-5; a stretch of 11 junction bases matches TRBD1. This TCR came from a human donor who received a combined kidney and bone marrow transplant. For the CDR3, the sequence is CASSVGTGGGSAQYF. The DNA sequence reads TGTGCCAGCAGTGTAGGGACAGGGGGGGGGTCGGCCCAGTACTTC.